This T cell receptor (beta chain) was sequenced in a study of OX40 agonist ivuxolimab in advanced cancers. Study-level background: Of the participants, approximately 38% had some prior anti-PD-1, anti-PD-L1 or anti-CTLA-4 therapy, which was allowed.

The V and J ends lost 1 base and 3 bases, in that order; junction bases with no gene match: 4. The germline V gene encodes CDR1 SGHNT and CDR2 YENEEA. This CDR3 has 15 residues. Profiling relied on immunoSEQ multiplex PCR, and the TCRdb table lists in-frame clones only, not all of them. This sample has about 66,000 clones, with roughly four fifths found just once. With autoimmune disease history or systemic immunosuppression, patients were excluded. Whole-study results and caveats: At 0.1 to 3.0 mg/kg and by week 6, CD4+ and CD8+ T cells in the blood had expanded clonally. On average, CD8+ T cells had more expanded clones than CD4+.

As to this clone: Its antigen is not identified.

Sequenced material: CD4+ or CD8+ T cells sorted from blood, taken in a trial of the OX40 agonist ivuxolimab. This chain connects TRBV11-3 to TRBJ2-7; TRBD1 matches 9 bases. The sequence derives from an adult with an advanced solid tumor such as melanoma, head and neck, liver or kidney cancer. CDR3 DNA: TGTGCCAGCAGCTTAGGGACAGGGGACAGCTACGAGCAGTACTTC. The encoded protein is CASSLGTGDSYEQYF.